Following are 4 T cell receptor beta chains from one sample sequenced in a study of Graves' ophthalmopathy and Graves' hyperthyroidism. RNA transcripts were the template, and TCR beta CDR3 regions were amplified from them. First-round RT-PCR with HTBI primers preceded a second-round multiplex PCR. Each CDR3 protein is one row after TCRdb ran MiXCR on the multiplex PCR reads. This sample has roughly 500,000 distinct CDR3 sequences; approximately 15% occur once, and the top ten carry 9.8%. Sequences were obtained from blood. Receptors were obtained from a woman under 40 with Graves' ophthalmopathy.

Concerning this clonotype itself: Just one base apart from a much larger clone, this may be a read error. This chain joins TRBV29-1 and TRBJ1-6; D is possibly TRBD1 (6 bases). Germline V gives CDR1 SQVTM, CDR2 ANQGSEA. The CDR3 runs to 13 residues. The CDR3 DNA reads TGCAGCGTTGAGCAGGGGCTCGGATCACACCTCCACTTT. Its protein is CSVEQGLGSHLHF.

This clonotype showed up many times. The genes are TRBV3-1 and TRBJ1-5; D is uncertain. CDR3 length equals 17 residues. With 0 bases removed from V and 2 bases from J, the gap between germline ends came to 14 bases. CDR1 LGHDT and CDR2 YNNKEL come from the germline V gene (reference sequence). CDR3 nucleotides: TGTGCCAGCAGCCAAGATCCGAGCAGCAGAGGCAATCAGCCCCAGCATTTT. This translates into CASSQDPSSRGNQPQHF. Filled out from reference TRBV3-1 and TRBJ1-5, the complete variable domain reads DTAVSQTPKYLVTQMGNDKSIKCEQNLGHDTMYWYKQDSKKFLKIMFSYNNKELIINETVPNRFSPKSPDKAHLNLHINSLELGDSAVYFCASSQDPSSRGNQPQHFGDGTRLSIL.

This clonotype was observed many times. V is TRBV10-2 and J is TRBJ1-1; D perhaps matches TRBD1 (5 bases). CDR1 and CDR2 (germline): WSHSY, SAAADI. V gave up 7 bases and J gave up 6 bases, with 12 bases separating them. The CDR3 totals 12 residues. The CDR3: CASTNGGAEAFF. Here the CDR3 DNA reads TGCGCCAGCACTAACGGGGGGGCTGAAGCTTTCTTT.

This clonotype was counted many times. The chain joins TRBV5-1 to TRBJ2-2; D might be TRBD1 (5 bases). The CDR3 covers 17 residues. V was cut by 5 bases and J by 5 bases, with 22 bases left in between. Germline V lookup: CDR1 SGHRS, CDR2 YFSETQ. CDR3 DNA: TGCGCCAGCAGATTTGGGGCAGACAACTTTGGGACCGGGGAGCTGTTTTTT. It translates to CASRFGADNFGTGELFF.